Presented here are 13 T cell receptor beta chains from one specimen sequenced in a study of cytomegalovirus exposure and HLA in healthy donors. 13 Jbeta primers and 60 Vbeta primers were used for the PCR. The data were produced by immunoSEQ multiplex PCR, yet TCRdb's version contains in-frame clones alone and is incomplete. The sample shows 80,000 to 130,000 clones, more than 65% of them seen only once. The specimen was PBMCs. The receptors were gathered from a woman aged 18-29 years in good health and CMV-seronegative.

This clone showed up just a few times. CDR3 in DNA: TGCGCCAGCAGCCAAGGGGACAGGCCCTCCTACGAGCAGTACTTC. It is translated as CASSQGDRPSYEQYF. This chain connects TRBV4-1 to TRBJ2-7; 8 bases align to TRBD1. The CDR3 extends over 15 amino acids. In germline, CDR1 is MGHRA, CDR2 YSYEKL. J was trimmed by 0 bases and V by 1 base; bases with no gene match: 2.

J is TRBJ1-1 and V is TRBV7-6; D possibly corresponds to TRBD1 (5 bases). This CDR3 has 14 residues. Trimming pared 2 bases from V and 3 bases from J, leaving 10 bases between. Germline CDR1 and CDR2: SGHVS and FNYEAQ. CDR3 region: CASSLPGSDTEAFF. In DNA, the CDR3 is TGTGCCAGCAGCTTACCAGGGTCGGACACTGAAGCTTTCTTT.

V and J are TRBV30 and TRBJ2-2; perhaps TRBD2 as D (6 bases). The length of the CDR3 is 14 residues. V lost 0 bases and J 5 bases, leaving 10 bases between the germline ends. Germline lookup yields CDR1 GTSNPN and CDR2 SVGIG (reference sequence). The CDR3 sequence is CAWSVFGGTGELFF. In nucleotides, the CDR3 is TGTGCCTGGAGTGTCTTTGGGGGGACCGGGGAGCTGTTTTTT.

This chain connects TRBV4-3 to TRBJ2-1; D not resolved. V was trimmed by 9 bases and J by 4 bases, leaving 13 bases between them. CDR1 is LGHNA and CDR2 is YSLEER in the germline V gene. This CDR3 has 13 residues. The CDR3 sequence is CARSRVLYNEQFF. The CDR3 DNA sequence: TGCGCCAGGAGTCGGGTCCTTTACAATGAGCAGTTCTTC.

The rearrangement joins TRBV28 to TRBJ2-5; D may be TRBD2 (7 bases). The CDR3 runs to 16 residues. V lost 3 bases, J lost 5 bases, and 19 bases lay in between. Per germline, CDR1 MDHEN and CDR2 SYDVKM. The CDR3 DNA follows: TGTGCCAGCAGTTTGATATTACGGGGGGCGCAGGAGACCCAGTACTTC. Translating it yields CASSLILRGAQETQYF. The full variable domain, its missing parts supplied by reference TRBV28 and TRBJ2-5, is DVKVTQSSRYLVKRTGEKVFLECVQDMDHENMFWYRQDPGLGLRLIYFSYDVKMKEKGDIPEGYSVSREKKERFSLILESASTNQTSMYLCASSLILRGAQETQYFGPGTRLLVL.

For this clone: Germline is not matched at one junction end, which may reflect a read error. The gene calls are TRBV9 and TRBJ2-1, with TRBD1 matching 7 bases. This CDR3 has 18 residues. Germline lookup yields CDR1 SGDLS and CDR2 YYNGEE. This CDR3 is CASSVRPRDSYSYNEQLF. The CDR3 coding sequence is TGTGCCAGCAGCGTAAGACCCAGGGACAGCTATTCCTACAATGAGCAGCTCTTC. Full variable domain (outside the CDR3, taken from reference TRBV9 and TRBJ2-1): DSGVTQTPKHLITATGQRVTLRCSPRSGDLSVYWYQQSLDQGLQFLIQYYNGEERAKGNILERFSAQQFPDLHSELNLSSLELGDSALYFCASSVRPRDSYSYNEQLFGPGTRLTVL.

This clone occurred a few times. V gene TRBV4-3 combines with J gene TRBJ2-2; weak D call: TRBD1 (5 bases). Germline loops: CDR1 LGHNA, CDR2 YSLEER. Trimming shortened V by 4 bases and J by 2 bases, and 11 bases separated the two germline ends. The CDR3 is made up of 15 amino acids. The CDR3: CASSLRQPNTGELFF. DNA for the CDR3: TGCGCCAGCAGCCTGAGACAGCCTAACACCGGGGAGCTGTTTTTT.

The sample holds one count of this clone. The chain links TRBV30 to TRBJ2-1; 12 nucleotides line up with TRBD1. The CDR3 is 15 amino acids. The J segment lost 6 bases and the V segment lost 5 bases, leaving 8 bases of the junction unmatched. Germline CDR1 is GTSNPN and CDR2 is SVGIG (reference sequence). The CDR3 DNA reads TGTGCCTGGTGGTCCGGGACAGGGGGCCCCAATGAGCAGTTCTTC. It codes for CAWWSGTGGPNEQFF. The complete variable domain, with remaining parts taken from reference TRBV30 and TRBJ2-1, reads SQTIHQWPATLVQPVGSPLSLECTVEGTSNPNLYWYRQAAGRGLQLLFYSVGIGQISSEVPQNLSASRPQDRQFILSSKKLLLSDSGFYLCAWWSGTGGPNEQFFGPGTRLTVL.

This clone was detected a few times. The chain couples TRBV5-1 to TRBJ2-1, with D perhaps TRBD2 (6 bases). The germline CDR1 and CDR2 sequences are SGHRS and YFSETQ. CDR3 size: 14 residues. Deletions cut 6 bases from V and 2 bases from J, with 12 bases between. CDR3 coding DNA: TGCGCCAGCACTTCTAGCGCGACCTACAATGAGCAGTTCTTC. Translated: CASTSSATYNEQFF.

V gene TRBV4-1 combines with J gene TRBJ2-7, with 11 bases matching TRBD2. V shed 1 base and J 4 bases; nucleotides not matched to a gene: 3. Looked up from germline, CDR1 is MGHRA and CDR2 is YSYEKL. The CDR3 is made up of 15 amino acids. CDR3 in amino acids: CASSQVLAGGYEQYF. The CDR3 region has the DNA TGCGCCAGCAGCCAAGTTTTAGCGGGAGGGTACGAGCAGTACTTC.

This chain joins TRBV5-5 and TRBJ2-1, with a weak D call TRBD2 (5 bases). Trimming left V 2 bases short and J 3 bases short, with 6 bases between. This CDR3 has 13 amino acids. The V gene's germline CDR1 is SGHKS and CDR2 YYEKEE (reference sequence). DNA of the CDR3: TGTGCCAGCAGCTTCCGGGACTACAATGAGCAGTTCTTC. Residues: CASSFRDYNEQFF.

This chain uses TRBV7-9 with TRBJ2-3, with 9 bases aligning to TRBD2. CDR1 is SEHNR and CDR2 is FQNEAQ in the germline V gene (reference sequence). This CDR3 comprises 17 residues. V lost 4 bases, J lost 6 bases, and 14 bases stayed unmatched. The CDR3 reads CASSSTVAGEYSDTQYF. The CDR3 region has the DNA TGTGCCAGCAGCTCTACAGTAGCGGGAGAGTACTCTGATACGCAGTATTTT.

The DNA of the CDR3 is TGTGCCAGCAGGTCACAGGTACACGCGGTCTACGAGCAGTACTTC. Its translation: CASRSQVHAVYEQYF. J is TRBJ2-7 and V is TRBV5-5, with D perhaps matching TRBD1 (5 bases). The germline gives CDR1 SGHKS, CDR2 YYEKEE (reference sequence). The ends were cut back, 5 bases at V and 3 bases at J, with 18 bases in the middle. There are 15 residues in the CDR3.